The present T cell receptor (beta chain) was sequenced within a study of blood T cell repertoires in COVID-19. In the study overall: Whether acute or convalescent, the COVID-19 samples came from the United States, Italy and Spain.

Data came from immunoSEQ multiplex PCR; TCRdb stores just in-frame clones and leaves some out. The sample holds fewer than 150,000 clones; around 86% are singletons and the top ten take 15% to 20%. The germline V gene has CDR1 LNHDA and CDR2 SQIVND (reference sequence). Trimming took 5 bases from V and 7 from J; bases not matched to a gene: 7. This CDR3 contains 15 residues. Adults between about 18 and 95 years of age took part from under 25 US areas. Sequenced: PBMCs or T cells enriched from blood (not recorded which). This receptor was taken from a man aged 25 to 40 who had recovered from COVID-19. The rearrangement uses TRBV19 and TRBJ1-6; 8 nucleotides match TRBD1. For the CDR3, the DNA is TGTGCCAGTAGTGTTGGACAGGGAGAGAATTCACCCCTCCACTTT. Amino acids: CASSVGQGENSPLHF. The full variable domain, rest sourced from reference TRBV19 and TRBJ1-6, is DGGITQSPKYLFRKEGQNVTLSCEQNLNHDAMYWYRQDPGQGLRLIYYSQIVNDFQKGDIAEGYSVSREKKESFPLTVTSAQKNPTAFYLCASSVGQGENSPLHFGNGTRLTVT.